This is a list of T cell receptor beta chains from one sample in a study of cytomegalovirus exposure and HLA in healthy donors. The protocol was immunoSEQ multiplex PCR, while the TCRdb copy is restricted to in-frame clones and leaves out a portion. The sample has more than 90,000 clones, approximately 80% seen once; the top ten hold about a fifth. Sequenced input: PBMCs. All receptors come from a young man in good health and CMV-seropositive. CDR3s include the opening cysteine and the closing phenylalanine or tryptophan. Each record gives: J gene, V gene, clone size, D gene, CDR3 DNA, CDR3 protein. The D gene is left open where the match is weak. Clone size appears in some rows only: once, few, many, or a class for an expanded clone.

TRBJ2-1,TRBV11-1,-,TRBD1,TGTGCCATAAAACAGGGGGCGACCTACAATGAGCAGTTCTTC,CAIKQGATYNEQFF
TRBJ1-4,TRBV28,once,-,TGTGCCAGCAGTCAGACAGGAGCTGGTAATGAAAAACTGTTTTTT,CASSQTGAGNEKLFF
TRBJ1-1,TRBV2,-,TRBD1,TGTGCCAGCAGGGATACCAGGGGGCTTAAGGTTGAAGCTTTCTTT,CASRDTRGLKVEAFF
TRBJ2-7,TRBV6-1,-,TRBD2,TGTGCCAGCGGCACTAGCGGGGGATCCTACGAGCAGTACTTC,CASGTSGGSYEQYF
TRBJ1-1,TRBV10-3,-,TRBD1,TGTGCCATCAGGGGGGACAGGGGGAAGACTGAAGCTTTCTTT,CAIRGDRGKTEAFF
TRBJ2-1,TRBV15,-,-,TGTGCCACCAGCAGAATAAGCGGGTACAATGAGCAGTTCTTC,CATSRISGYNEQFF
TRBJ1-2,TRBV10-3,-,TRBD1,TGTGCCAGTGGACAGGGGGCGTCGGACTATGGCTACACCTTC,CASGQGASDYGYTF
TRBJ2-7,TRBV5-1,-,-,TGCGCCAGCAGCTTTTACCCCGGGACTCCCTACGAGCAGTACTTC,CASSFYPGTPYEQYF
TRBJ2-5,TRBV7-2,-,-,TGTGCCAGCAGCTACCGACAGGGAGGTGTAGAGACCCAGTACTTC,CASSYRQGGVETQYF
TRBJ2-7,TRBV18,few,-,TGTGCCAGCTCACCCAAAGGAGGCTACGAGCAGTACTTC,CASSPKGGYEQYF
TRBJ2-3,TRBV5-1,-,-,TGCGCCAGCAGCCAGGGACTCGTTGAAGATACGCAGTATTTT,CASSQGLVEDTQYF
TRBJ1-2,TRBV2,-,-,TGTGCCAGCATTCCTTCGGGGAACTATGGCTACACCTTC,CASIPSGNYGYTF
TRBJ2-7,TRBV7-2,-,-,TGTGCCAGCAGCTTAGACAGATTAAGCTCCTACGAGCAGTACTTC,CASSLDRLSSYEQYF
TRBJ2-1,TRBV7-9,-,-,TGTGCCAGCAGCTTAGACAGGGAAGATGAGCAGTTCTTC,CASSLDREDEQFF
TRBJ1-4,TRBV9,-,TRBD1,TGTGCCAGCAGCGAGCCGGGACAGGGGCCTGAAAAACTGTTTTTT,CASSEPGQGPEKLFF
TRBJ1-2,TRBV15,once,TRBD1,TGTGCCACCAGCAGAAACAGGGGTGGATATGGCTACACCTTC,CATSRNRGGYGYTF
TRBJ1-1,TRBV28,once,-,TGTGCCAGCAGTTTAAGAAAACAGGAAGCTTTCTTT,CASSLRKQEAFF
TRBJ2-3,TRBV5-1,-,-,TGCGCCAGCAGTTTCGGGGCAGATACGCAGTATTTT,CASSFGADTQYF
TRBJ1-4,TRBV4-2,-,-,TGTGCCAGCAGCCAAGTATACGGGGGGGCTGGGGAAAAACTGTTTTTT,CASSQVYGGAGEKLFF
TRBJ1-1,TRBV6-5,-,TRBD1,TGTGCCAGCAGGGAGAACAGGGGCCTGAACACTGAAGCTTTCTTT,CASRENRGLNTEAFF
TRBJ2-4,TRBV19,-,TRBD2,TGTGCCAGTAGTATTGTTAGCGGGAGAAGTTGGGGTAGAGCCAAAAACATTCAGTACTTC,CASSIVSGRSWGRAKNIQYF
TRBJ2-1,TRBV2,-,TRBD2,TGTGCCAGCAGTGAATCCCTAGCGGGAGGGTCATCCTACAATGAGCAGTTCTTC,CASSESLAGGSSYNEQFF
TRBJ1-4,TRBV13,-,-,TGTGCCAGCAGCTCCAGACAGGAAACTAATGAAAAACTGTTTTTT,CASSSRQETNEKLFF
TRBJ1-5,TRBV7-9,few,-,TGTGCCAGCAGCTTGGGCGGGATGTTTAGCAATCAGCCCCAGCATTTT,CASSLGGMFSNQPQHF
TRBJ1-2,TRBV7-9,-,TRBD1,TGTGCCAGCAGCTCTGGGACAGGGGGTGGCTACACCTTC,CASSSGTGGGYTF
TRBJ2-1,TRBV11-1,-,TRBD2,TGTGCCAGCAGCTTAATTTGGACTAGCGGGATCGAGTGGGACAATGAGCAGTTCTTC,CASSLIWTSGIEWDNEQFF
TRBJ1-1,TRBV10-3,few,-,TGTGCCATCAGTGAAGTAGGGGAACCGAACACTGAAGCTTTCTTT,CAISEVGEPNTEAFF
TRBJ2-5,TRBV7-8,-,-,TGTGCCAGCAGCCCCAACGGGGGAGCGCGAGCGACCCAGTACTTC,CASSPNGGARATQYF
TRBJ1-1,TRBV5-6,-,-,TGTGCCAGCAGCGCAACAGGGCCTGAAGCTTTCTTT,CASSATGPEAFF
TRBJ2-7,TRBV6-5,-,TRBD1,TGTGCCAGCAGTAGATATGGACAGGGGGTCAAGCAGTACTTC,CASSRYGQGVKQYF
TRBJ2-3,TRBV7-8,-,-,TGTGCCAGCAGCCCAAGGGGGGGGACAGATACGCAGTATTTT,CASSPRGGTDTQYF
TRBJ2-1,TRBV15,-,-,TGTGCCACCAGCACCTCGGAGAGGTTGGGCTACAATGAGCAGTTCTTC,CATSTSERLGYNEQFF
TRBJ1-2,TRBV29-1,-,-,TGCAGCGTTGAAGAGGATCAGGGCTACTATGGCTACACCTTC,CSVEEDQGYYGYTF
TRBJ2-3,TRBV7-3,-,TRBD2,TGTGCCAGCAGCTTAAGACTAGCGGGGGCGCAGTATTTT,CASSLRLAGAQYF
TRBJ2-2,TRBV6-6,-,TRBD1,TGTGCCAGCAGGCGACAGGGGGACACCGGGGAGCTGTTTTTT,CASRRQGDTGELFF